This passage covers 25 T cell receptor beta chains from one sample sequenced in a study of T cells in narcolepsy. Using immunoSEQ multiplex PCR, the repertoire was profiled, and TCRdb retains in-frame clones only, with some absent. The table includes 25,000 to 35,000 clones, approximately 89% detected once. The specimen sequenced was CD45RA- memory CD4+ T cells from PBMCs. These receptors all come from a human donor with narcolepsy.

CDR3 sequence: CASRSTGFEQFF. The CDR3 DNA follows: TGTGCCAGCAGGTCCACAGGGTTTGAGCAGTTCTTC. The V call is TRBV7-9, the J call TRBJ2-1, with D perhaps TRBD1 (6 bases). CDR1 and CDR2 from the germline V gene are SEHNR and FQNEAQ (reference sequence). CDR3 length: 12 amino acids. Deletions cut 6 bases from V and 9 bases from J, with 12 bases between.

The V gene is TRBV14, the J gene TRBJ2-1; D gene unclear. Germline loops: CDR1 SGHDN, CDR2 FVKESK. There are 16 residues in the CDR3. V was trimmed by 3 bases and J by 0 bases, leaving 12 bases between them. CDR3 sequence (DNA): TGTGCCAGCAGCCACCAGGTTCTTTACTCCTACAATGAGCAGTTCTTC. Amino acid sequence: CASSHQVLYSYNEQFF. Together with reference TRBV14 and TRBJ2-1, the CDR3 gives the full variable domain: EAGVTQFPSHSVIEKGQTVTLRCDPISGHDNLYWYRRVMGKEIKFLLHFVKESKQDESGMPNNRFLAERTGGTYSTLKVQPAELEDSGVYFCASSHQVLYSYNEQFFGPGTRLTVL.

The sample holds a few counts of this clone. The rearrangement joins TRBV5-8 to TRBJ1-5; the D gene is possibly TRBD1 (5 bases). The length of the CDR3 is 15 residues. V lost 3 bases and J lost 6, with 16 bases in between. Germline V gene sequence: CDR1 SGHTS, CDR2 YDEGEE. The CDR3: CASSSGGGGAQPQHF. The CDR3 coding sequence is TGTGCCAGCAGCTCCGGCGGTGGAGGGGCTCAGCCCCAGCATTTT.

The CDR3 is CASSLLQNTGELFF. The CDR3 coding sequence is TGTGCCAGCAGCCTGTTACAGAACACCGGGGAGCTGTTTTTT. The chain joins TRBV2 to TRBJ2-2; no reliable D call. Per the germline V gene, CDR1 is SNHLY and CDR2 is FYNNEI. The V and J ends lost 6 bases and 1 base respectively, with 9 bases between them. The CDR3 runs to 14 residues.

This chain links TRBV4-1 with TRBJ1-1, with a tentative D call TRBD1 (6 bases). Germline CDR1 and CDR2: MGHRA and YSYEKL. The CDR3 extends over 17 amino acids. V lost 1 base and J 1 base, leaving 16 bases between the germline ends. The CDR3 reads CASSQGGARTANTEAFF. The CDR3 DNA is TGCGCCAGCAGCCAAGGGGGGGCTCGGACGGCGAACACTGAAGCTTTCTTT.

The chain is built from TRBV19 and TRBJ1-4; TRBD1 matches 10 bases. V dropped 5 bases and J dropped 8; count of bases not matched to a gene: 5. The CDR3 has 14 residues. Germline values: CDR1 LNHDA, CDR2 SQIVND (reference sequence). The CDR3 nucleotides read TGTGCCAGTAGTGGGGGACAGGGGAGCGAAAAACTGTTTTTT. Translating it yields CASSGGQGSEKLFF.

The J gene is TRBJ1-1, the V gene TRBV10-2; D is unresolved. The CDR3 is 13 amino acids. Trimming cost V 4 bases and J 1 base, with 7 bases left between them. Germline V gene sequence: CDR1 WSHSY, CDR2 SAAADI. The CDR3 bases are TGCGCCAGCAGTGTCCGAGGGAACACTGAAGCTTTCTTT. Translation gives CASSVRGNTEAFF.

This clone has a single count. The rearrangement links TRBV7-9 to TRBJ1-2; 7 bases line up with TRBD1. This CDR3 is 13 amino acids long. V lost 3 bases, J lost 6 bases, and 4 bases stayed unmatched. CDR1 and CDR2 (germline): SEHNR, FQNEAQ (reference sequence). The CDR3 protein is CASSLDRPDGYTF. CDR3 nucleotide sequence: TGTGCCAGCAGCTTGGACAGGCCGGATGGCTACACCTTC.

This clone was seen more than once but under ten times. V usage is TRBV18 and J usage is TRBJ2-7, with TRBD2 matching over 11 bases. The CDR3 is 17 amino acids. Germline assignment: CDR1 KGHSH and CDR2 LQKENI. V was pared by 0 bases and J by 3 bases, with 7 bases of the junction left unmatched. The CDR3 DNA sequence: TGTGCCAGCTCACCACCAGATTCTAGCGGGGGGCGCTACGAGCAGTACTTC. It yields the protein CASSPPDSSGGRYEQYF. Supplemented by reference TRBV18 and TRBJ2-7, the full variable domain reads NAGVMQNPRHLVRRRGQEARLRCSPMKGHSHVYWYRQLPEEGLKFMVYLQKENIIDESGMPKERFSAEFPKEGPSILRIQQVVRGDSAAYFCASSPPDSSGGRYEQYFGPGTRLTVT.

CDR3 in amino acids: CASSQDTAARYGYTF. CDR3 DNA: TGCGCCAGCAGCCAAGATACGGCAGCCCGCTATGGCTACACCTTC. This chain links TRBV4-1 with TRBJ1-2; no definite D call. Germline CDR1 MGHRA, CDR2 YSYEKL. Trimming shortened V by 0 bases and J by 4 bases, and 12 bases separated the two germline ends. The length of the CDR3 is 15 residues.

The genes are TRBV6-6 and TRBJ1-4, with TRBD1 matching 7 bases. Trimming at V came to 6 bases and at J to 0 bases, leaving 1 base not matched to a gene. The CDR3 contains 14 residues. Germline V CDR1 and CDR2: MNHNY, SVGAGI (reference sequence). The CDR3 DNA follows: TGTGCCAGCAGAGGGACAGCAACTAATGAAAAACTGTTTTTT. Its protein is CASRGTATNEKLFF.

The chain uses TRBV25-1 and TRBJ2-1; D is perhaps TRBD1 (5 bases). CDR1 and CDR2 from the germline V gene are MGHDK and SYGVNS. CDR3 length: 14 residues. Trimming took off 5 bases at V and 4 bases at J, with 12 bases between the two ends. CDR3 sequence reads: CASSQEKGYNEQFF. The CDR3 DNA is TGTGCCAGCAGTCAGGAGAAGGGGTACAATGAGCAGTTCTTC.

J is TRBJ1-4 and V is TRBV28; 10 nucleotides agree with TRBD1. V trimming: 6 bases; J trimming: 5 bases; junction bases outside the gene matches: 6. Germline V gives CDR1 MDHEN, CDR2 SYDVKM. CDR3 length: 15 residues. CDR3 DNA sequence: TGTGCCAGCAGCTCGACAGGGGGCGCGAATGAAAAACTGTTTTTT. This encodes CASSSTGGANEKLFF.

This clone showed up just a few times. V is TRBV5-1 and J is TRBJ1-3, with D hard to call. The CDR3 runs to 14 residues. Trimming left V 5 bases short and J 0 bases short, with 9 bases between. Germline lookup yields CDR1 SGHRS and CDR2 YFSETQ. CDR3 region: CASRDPSSGNTIYF. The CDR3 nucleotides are TGCGCCAGCAGGGATCCGAGCTCTGGAAACACCATATATTTT.

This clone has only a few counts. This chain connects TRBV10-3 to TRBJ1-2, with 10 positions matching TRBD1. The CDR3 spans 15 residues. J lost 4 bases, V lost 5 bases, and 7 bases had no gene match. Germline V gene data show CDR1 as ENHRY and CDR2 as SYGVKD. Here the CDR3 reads CAISPGTGDIYGYTF. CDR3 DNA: TGTGCCATCAGTCCCGGGACAGGGGATATCTATGGCTACACCTTC.

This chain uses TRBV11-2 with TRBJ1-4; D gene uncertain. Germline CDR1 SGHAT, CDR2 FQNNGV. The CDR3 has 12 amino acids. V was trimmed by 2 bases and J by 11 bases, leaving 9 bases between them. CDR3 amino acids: CASSLYSGKLFF. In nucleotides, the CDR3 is TGTGCCAGCAGCTTATATTCGGGGAAACTGTTTTTT.

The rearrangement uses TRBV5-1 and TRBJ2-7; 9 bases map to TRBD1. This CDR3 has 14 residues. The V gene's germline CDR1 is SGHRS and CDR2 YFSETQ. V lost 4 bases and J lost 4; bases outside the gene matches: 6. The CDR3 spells CASSTGQGLYEQYF. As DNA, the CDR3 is TGCGCCAGCAGCACGGGACAGGGTCTATACGAGCAGTACTTC.

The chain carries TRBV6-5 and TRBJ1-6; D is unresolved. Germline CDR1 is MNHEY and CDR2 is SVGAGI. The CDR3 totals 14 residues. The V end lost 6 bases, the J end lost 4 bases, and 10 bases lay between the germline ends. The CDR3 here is CASRASGYNSPLHF. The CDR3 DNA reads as TGTGCCAGCAGGGCTTCGGGTTATAATTCACCCCTCCACTTT.

Here the CDR3 reads CASSMGRGRIPDTQYF. CDR3 in DNA: TGTGCCAGTAGTATGGGGCGTGGGAGGATCCCAGATACGCAGTATTTT. The rearrangement joins TRBV19 to TRBJ2-3, with D tentatively TRBD2 (6 bases). The CDR3 consists of 16 residues. The germline V gene encodes CDR1 LNHDA and CDR2 SQIVND (reference sequence). The germline V and J ends were trimmed by 3 bases and 4 bases, with 17 bases remaining between them.

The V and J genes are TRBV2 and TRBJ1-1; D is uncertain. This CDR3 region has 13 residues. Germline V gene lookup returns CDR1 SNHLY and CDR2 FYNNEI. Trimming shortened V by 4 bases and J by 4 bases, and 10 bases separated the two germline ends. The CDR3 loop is CASSVDPLTEAFF. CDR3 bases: TGTGCCAGCAGTGTGGACCCCCTCACTGAAGCTTTCTTT.

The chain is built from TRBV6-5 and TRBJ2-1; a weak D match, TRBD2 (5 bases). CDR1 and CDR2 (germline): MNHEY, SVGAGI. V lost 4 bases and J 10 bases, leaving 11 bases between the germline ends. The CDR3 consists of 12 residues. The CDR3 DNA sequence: TGTGCCAGCAGTTCAACAACGGGGGAGCAGTTCTTC. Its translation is CASSSTTGEQFF.

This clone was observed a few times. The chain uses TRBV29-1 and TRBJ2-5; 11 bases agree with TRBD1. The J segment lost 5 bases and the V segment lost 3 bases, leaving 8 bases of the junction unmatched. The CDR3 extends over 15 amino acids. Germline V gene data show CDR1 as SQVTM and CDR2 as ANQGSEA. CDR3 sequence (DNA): TGCAGCGTTGAGACCAGGACAGGGGGCGGTGAGACCCAGTACTTC. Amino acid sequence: CSVETRTGGGETQYF.

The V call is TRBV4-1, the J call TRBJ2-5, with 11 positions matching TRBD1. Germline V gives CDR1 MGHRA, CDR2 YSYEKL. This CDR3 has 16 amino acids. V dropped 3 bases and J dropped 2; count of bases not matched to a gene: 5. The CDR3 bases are TGCGCCAGCAGCCACCCCGGGACAGGGGGTCAAGAGACCCAGTACTTC. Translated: CASSHPGTGGQETQYF.

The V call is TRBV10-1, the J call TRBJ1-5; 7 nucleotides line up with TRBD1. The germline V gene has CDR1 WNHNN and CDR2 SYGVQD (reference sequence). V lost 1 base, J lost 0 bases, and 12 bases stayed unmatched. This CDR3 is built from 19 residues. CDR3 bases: TGCGCCAGCAGTGAGTGTGGGGACAGAGTCCTTTATAGCAATCAGCCCCAGCATTTT. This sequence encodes CASSECGDRVLYSNQPQHF.

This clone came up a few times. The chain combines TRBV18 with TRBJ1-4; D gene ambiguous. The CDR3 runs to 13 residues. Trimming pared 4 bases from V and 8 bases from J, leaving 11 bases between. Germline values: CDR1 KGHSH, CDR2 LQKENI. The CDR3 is CASSRGGEEKLFF. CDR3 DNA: TGTGCCAGCTCACGGGGTGGGGAAGAAAAACTGTTTTTT.